This is a list of T cell receptor beta chains from one sample in a study of blood T cell repertoires in COVID-19. Clones were read by immunoSEQ multiplex PCR, and TCRdb kept only the in-frame ones, dropping some. This repertoire shows 25,000 to 35,000 clones, 80% to 90% found once; its top ten account for about 45%. Specimen: peripheral blood. The receptors originated from a human donor with acute or convalescent COVID-19. The donor label of this sample is uncertain. The CDR3 runs from the conserved cysteine through the conserved F or W. D genes are given only for firm matches. Part of the rows lack a size; the others show once, few, many or a class for expanded clones.

D	J	size	V	DNA	CDR3
.	TRBJ2-5	.	TRBV19	TGTGCCAGTAGTGAGAACCAAGAGACCCAGTACTTC	CASSENQETQYF
.	TRBJ1-1	.	TRBV4-3	TGCGCCAGCAGCCAAGCACACCGGAGGATGAACACTGAAGCTTTCTTT	CASSQAHRRMNTEAFF
.	TRBJ2-1	once	TRBV5-5	TGTGCCAGCGGAAACCAGGGAACTGAGCAGTTCTTC	CASGNQGTEQFF
TRBD1	TRBJ1-1	.	TRBV4-2	TGTGCCAGCAGCCAATCCAAGACAGGGGTGACTGAAGCTTTCTTT	CASSQSKTGVTEAFF
TRBD1	TRBJ1-1	.	TRBV5-1	TGCGCCAGCAGCTTGCGGAGACAGGGGTCCCCTCTGGGCACTGAAGCTTTCTTT	CASSLRRQGSPLGTEAFF
TRBD2	TRBJ2-2	.	TRBV7-9	TGTGCCAGCAGCACTCCTCTAGCGGGAAACACCGGGGAGCTGTTTTTT	CASSTPLAGNTGELFF
.	TRBJ2-7	once	TRBV5-4	TGTGCCAGCAGCCCTTGGGCGGGAAAGTCTGACGAGCAGTACTTC	CASSPWAGKSDEQYF
TRBD1	TRBJ1-1	.	TRBV5-1	TGCGCCAGCAGCTTCCCAGGGACAGGGAAAGCTTTCTTT	CASSFPGTGKAFF
TRBD1	TRBJ2-7	.	TRBV12-5	TGTGCTAGTGGTCAGAGACAGGGGACCTACGAGCAGTACTTC	CASGQRQGTYEQYF
TRBD2	TRBJ2-7	.	TRBV27	TGTGCCAGCAGTTCCTGGACTAGTCCCTACGAGCAGTACTTC	CASSSWTSPYEQYF
TRBD2	TRBJ2-5	.	TRBV29-1	TGCAGCGTCCAAAAGGCGGGAGGGGAGACCCAGTACTTC	CSVQKAGGETQYF
TRBD1	TRBJ1-4	.	TRBV5-1	TGCGCCAGCAGCTCGACAGGGGTAAGGGAAAAACTGTTTTTT	CASSSTGVREKLFF
.	TRBJ1-2	.	TRBV24-1	TGTGCCTCGGGTGGTGATGGGTATGGCTACACCTTC	CASGGDGYGYTF
.	TRBJ1-1	.	TRBV5-1	TGCGCCAGCAGCTTGTGGCCAGCAGGGGCGGGAGGCACTGAAGCTTTCTTT	CASSLWPAGAGGTEAFF
TRBD2	TRBJ2-7	.	TRBV9	TGTGCCAGCAGCCCTCATCTAGCGGGGGGCGCCTACGAGCAGTACTTC	CASSPHLAGGAYEQYF
TRBD2	TRBJ2-3	.	TRBV15	TGTGCCACCCGTAAAACTAGCGGGAGGGCCCCCACAGATACGCAGTATTTT	CATRKTSGRAPTDTQYF
.	TRBJ1-6	.	TRBV6-5	TGTGCCAGCGGACAAGGGGTACTGTATTCACCCCTCCACTTT	CASGQGVLYSPLHF
.	TRBJ2-4	.	TRBV7-9	TGTGCCAGCAGCCTTGTCGGGGTAAACATTCAGTACTTC	CASSLVGVNIQYF
TRBD1	TRBJ2-2	.	TRBV24-1	TGTGCCACCAGTGATACGAGACAGGGGGCGCAGATCACCGGGGAGCTGTTTTTT	CATSDTRQGAQITGELFF
TRBD1	TRBJ1-1	few	TRBV14	TGTGCCAGCAGCCGCCGGGCGCAGGGGGTGCACACTGAAGCTTTCTTT	CASSRRAQGVHTEAFF
TRBD2	TRBJ2-3	.	TRBV7-9	TGTGCCAGCAGCTTTAGCGGGGGGAGCACAGATACGCAGTATTTT	CASSFSGGSTDTQYF
TRBD1	TRBJ1-5	.	TRBV2	TGTGCCAGCAGCACACAGGGGAGCAATCAGCCCCAGCATTTT	CASSTQGSNQPQHF
TRBD2	TRBJ2-1	.	TRBV5-4	TGTGCCAGCAGCCCGACCACTAGCGGGGTTACCTACAATGAGCAGTTCTTC	CASSPTTSGVTYNEQFF
TRBD1	TRBJ1-6	few	TRBV5-1	TGCGCCAGCAGTGACGGGACAGGGGGCTCTTCACCCCTCCACTTT	CASSDGTGGSSPLHF
.	TRBJ1-2	.	TRBV27	TGTGCCAGCAGGGCGATGGGAGGGTACTATGGCTACACCTTC	CASRAMGGYYGYTF
.	TRBJ1-5	.	TRBV4-2	TGTGCCAGCAGCCAAGGACGGGGTCAGCCCCAGCATTTT	CASSQGRGQPQHF
TRBD1	TRBJ1-3	.	TRBV29-1	TGCAGCGTTGAGCGACAGGGGGAAGATGGAAACACCATATATTTT	CSVERQGEDGNTIYF
TRBD1	TRBJ1-2	.	TRBV19	TGTGCCAGTGCGACCAGACAGGGTGGCTATGGCTACACCTTC	CASATRQGGYGYTF
TRBD1	TRBJ2-3	.	TRBV10-3	TGTGCCATCAGTGAGTCATTGGGCTTGACAGGGGGCCGCACAGATACGCAGTATTTT	CAISESLGLTGGRTDTQYF
TRBD2	TRBJ2-2	.	TRBV9	TGTGCCAGCGGCGGCGTAGCGGGGGCGAACACCGGGGAGCTGTTTTTT	CASGGVAGANTGELFF
TRBD1	TRBJ1-4	.	TRBV7-2	TGTGCCAGCAGCTTAGCCCTCACAGGGGCTAATGAAAAACTGTTTTTT	CASSLALTGANEKLFF
TRBD2	TRBJ2-4	.	TRBV4-1	TGCGCCAGCAGCCAGGAACTTAGCGGGGGGGCCGCCAAAAACATTCAGTACTTC	CASSQELSGGAAKNIQYF
TRBD1	TRBJ1-2	.	TRBV2	TGTGCCAGCAGTGAAGCGGCAGGGGGCTATGGCTACACCTTC	CASSEAAGGYGYTF
.	TRBJ1-5	.	TRBV19	TGTGCCAGTAGTATCACGGGCGGAGGTTATAGCAATCAGCCCCAGCATTTT	CASSITGGGYSNQPQHF
TRBD2	TRBJ2-7	.	TRBV2	TGTGCCAGCACTCTGGGACTAGCGCGAACCTACGAGCAGTACTTC	CASTLGLARTYEQYF
.	TRBJ2-7	.	TRBV11-3	TGTGCCAGCAGCCCGGCCAGCGGCCCTGTTGCGGGGCAGTACTTC	CASSPASGPVAGQYF
TRBD2	TRBJ2-3	.	TRBV5-4	TGTGCCAGCAGCAACAGACTAGCGGATACGCAGTATTTT	CASSNRLADTQYF
.	TRBJ1-1	.	TRBV7-2	TGTGCCAGCAGCTTAGCCCAGGCACGGATGAACACTGAAGCTTTCTTT	CASSLAQARMNTEAFF
.	TRBJ1-1	.	TRBV7-3	TGTGCCAGCAGCTCCCTTTTGAACACTGAAGCTTTCTTT	CASSSLLNTEAFF
.	TRBJ2-5	.	TRBV7-2	TGTGCCAGCACCAAAAGAAGTAGGGCCGGGATCCAAGAGACCCAGTACTTC	CASTKRSRAGIQETQYF
.	TRBJ1-2	.	TRBV19	TGTGCCAGTAGTATCGGGGGGGGCTATGGCTACACCTTC	CASSIGGGYGYTF
.	TRBJ1-2	.	TRBV5-6	TGTGCCACCACCACCCAGGGTTACGGCTACACCTTC	CATTTQGYGYTF
.	TRBJ2-1	once	TRBV7-9	TGTGCCAGCTGCGGGGCCAGTGAGCAGTTCTTC	CASCGASEQFF
TRBD1	TRBJ1-1	once	TRBV10-2	TGCGCCAGCAGAAGAGACAGGGGCTACACTGAAGCTTTCTTT	CASRRDRGYTEAFF
.	TRBJ1-1	.	TRBV11-2	TGTGCCAGCAGTCAAAGCCGGGTCGTCACTGAAGCTTTCTTT	CASSQSRVVTEAFF